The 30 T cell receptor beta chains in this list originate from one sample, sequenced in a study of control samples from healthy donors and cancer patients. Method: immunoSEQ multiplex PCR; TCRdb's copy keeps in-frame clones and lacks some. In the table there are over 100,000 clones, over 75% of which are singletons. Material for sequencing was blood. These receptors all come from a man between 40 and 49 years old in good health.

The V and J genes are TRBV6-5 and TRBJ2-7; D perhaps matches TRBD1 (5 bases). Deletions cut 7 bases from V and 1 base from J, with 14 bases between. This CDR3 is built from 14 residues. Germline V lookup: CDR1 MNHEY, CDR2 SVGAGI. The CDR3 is CASKATDTSYEQYF. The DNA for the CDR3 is TGTGCCAGCAAAGCGACAGATACTTCCTACGAGCAGTACTTC.

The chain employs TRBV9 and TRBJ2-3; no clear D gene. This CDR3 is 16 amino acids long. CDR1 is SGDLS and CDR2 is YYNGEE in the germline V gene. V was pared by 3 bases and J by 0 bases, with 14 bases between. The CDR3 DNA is TGTGCCAGCAGCGCCTTTTCCAGTCCTAGCACAGATACGCAGTATTTT. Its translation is CASSAFSSPSTDTQYF.

CDR3 in amino acids: CSASRDTQYF. The CDR3 DNA is TGCAGTGCTAGTAGAGATACGCAGTATTTT. The chain links TRBV20-1 to TRBJ2-3; no clear D gene. Germline V gives CDR1 DFQATT, CDR2 SNEGSKA (reference sequence). This CDR3 has 10 residues. The V end was cut by 3 bases, the J end by 5 bases, with 3 bases between.

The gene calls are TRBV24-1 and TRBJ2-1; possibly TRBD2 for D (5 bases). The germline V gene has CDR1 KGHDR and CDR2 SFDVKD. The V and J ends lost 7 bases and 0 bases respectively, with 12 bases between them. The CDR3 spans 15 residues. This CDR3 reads CATRATTSSYNEQFF. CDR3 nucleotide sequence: TGTGCCACCAGGGCTACAACTAGCTCCTACAATGAGCAGTTCTTC.

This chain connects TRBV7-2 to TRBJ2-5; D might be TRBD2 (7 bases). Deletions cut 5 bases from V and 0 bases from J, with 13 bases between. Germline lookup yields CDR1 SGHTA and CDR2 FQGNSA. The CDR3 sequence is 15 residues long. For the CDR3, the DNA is TGTGCCAGCAGCAAAGGCGGGGGCTACCAAGAGACCCAGTACTTC. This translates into CASSKGGGYQETQYF.

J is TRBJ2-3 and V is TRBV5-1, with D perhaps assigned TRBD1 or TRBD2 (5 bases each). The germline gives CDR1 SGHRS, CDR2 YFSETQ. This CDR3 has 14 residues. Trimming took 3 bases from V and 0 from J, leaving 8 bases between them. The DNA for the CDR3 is TGCGCCAGCAGCTGGGGACCTAGCACAGATACGCAGTATTTT. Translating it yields CASSWGPSTDTQYF.

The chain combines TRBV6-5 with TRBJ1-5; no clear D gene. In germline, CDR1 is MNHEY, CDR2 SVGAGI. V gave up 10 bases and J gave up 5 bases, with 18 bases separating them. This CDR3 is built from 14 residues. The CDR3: CAIQQSYSDQPQHF. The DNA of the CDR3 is TGTGCCATCCAACAGTCCTACAGTGATCAGCCCCAGCATTTT.

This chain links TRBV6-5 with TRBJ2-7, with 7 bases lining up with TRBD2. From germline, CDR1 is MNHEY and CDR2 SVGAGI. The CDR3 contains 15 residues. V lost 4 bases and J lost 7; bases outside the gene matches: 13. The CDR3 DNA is TGTGCCAGCAGTTGGTCGGGACCCCAGCGGGGAGAGCAGTACTTC. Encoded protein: CASSWSGPQRGEQYF.

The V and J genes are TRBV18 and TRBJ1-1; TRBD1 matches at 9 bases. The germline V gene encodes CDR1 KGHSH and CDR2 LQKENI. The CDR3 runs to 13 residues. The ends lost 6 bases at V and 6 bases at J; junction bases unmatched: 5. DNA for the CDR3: TGTGCCAGCTCCCGGGACAGGGAATCTGAAGCTTTCTTT. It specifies CASSRDRESEAFF.

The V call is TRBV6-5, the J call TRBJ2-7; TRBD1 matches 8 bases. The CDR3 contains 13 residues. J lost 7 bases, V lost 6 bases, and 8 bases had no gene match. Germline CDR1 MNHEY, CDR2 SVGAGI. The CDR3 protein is CASSRTGSMEQYF. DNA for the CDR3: TGTGCCAGCAGCCGGACAGGGTCGATGGAGCAGTACTTC.

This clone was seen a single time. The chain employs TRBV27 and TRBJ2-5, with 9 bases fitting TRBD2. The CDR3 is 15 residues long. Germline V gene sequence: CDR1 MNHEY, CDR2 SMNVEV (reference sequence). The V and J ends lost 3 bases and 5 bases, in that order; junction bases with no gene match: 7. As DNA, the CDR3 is TGTGCCAGCAGTTTTGCGGGGGGGCCGGAGGAGACCCAGTACTTC. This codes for CASSFAGGPEETQYF.

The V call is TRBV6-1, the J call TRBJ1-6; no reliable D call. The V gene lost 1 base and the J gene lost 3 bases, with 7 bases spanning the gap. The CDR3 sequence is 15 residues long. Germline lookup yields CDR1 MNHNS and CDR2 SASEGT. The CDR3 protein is CASSEGKGYNSPLHF. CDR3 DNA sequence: TGTGCCAGCAGTGAAGGGAAGGGCTATAATTCACCCCTCCACTTT.

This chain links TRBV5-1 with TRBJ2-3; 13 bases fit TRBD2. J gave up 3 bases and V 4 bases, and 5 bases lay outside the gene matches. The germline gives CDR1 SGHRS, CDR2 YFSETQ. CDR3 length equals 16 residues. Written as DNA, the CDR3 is TGCGCCAGCAGCGATGTGACTAGCGGGGGGACAGATACGCAGTATTTT. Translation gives CASSDVTSGGTDTQYF.

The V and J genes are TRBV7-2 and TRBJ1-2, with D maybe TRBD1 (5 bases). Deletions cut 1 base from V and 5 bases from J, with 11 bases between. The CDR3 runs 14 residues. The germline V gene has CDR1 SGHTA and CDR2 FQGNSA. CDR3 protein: CASSLVAGNYGYTF. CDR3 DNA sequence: TGTGCCAGCAGCTTAGTTGCAGGGAATTATGGCTACACCTTC.

The CDR3 DNA is TGTGCCAGCAGCTTTTCGGGACAGGGGACCGAGCAGTACTTC. It is translated as CASSFSGQGTEQYF. The J gene is TRBJ2-7, the V gene TRBV5-5; the match to TRBD1 covers 10 bases. Germline CDR1 is SGHKS and CDR2 is YYEKEE (reference sequence). The CDR3 totals 14 residues. The V segment lost 2 bases and the J segment 6 bases; nucleotides outside the gene matches: 5.

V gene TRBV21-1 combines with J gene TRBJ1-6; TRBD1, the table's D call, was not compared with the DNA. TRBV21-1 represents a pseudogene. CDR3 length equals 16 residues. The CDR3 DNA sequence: TGTGCCAGCAGCAAAGCGCGAAGGGAAAGGGGTTCACCCCTCCACTTT. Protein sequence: CASSKARRERGSPLHF.

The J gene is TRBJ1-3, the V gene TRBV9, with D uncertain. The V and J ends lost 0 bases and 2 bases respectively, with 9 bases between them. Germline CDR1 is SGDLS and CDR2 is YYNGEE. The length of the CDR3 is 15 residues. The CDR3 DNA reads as TGTGCCAGCAGCGTAGGTGGGAACCCTGGAAACACCATATATTTT. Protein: CASSVGGNPGNTIYF.

CDR3 region: CASSERRVGETQYF. The CDR3 coding sequence is TGCGCCAGCAGTGAAAGGAGGGTTGGAGAGACCCAGTACTTC. V and J are TRBV10-1 and TRBJ2-5, with D perhaps matching TRBD2 (6 bases). The CDR3 has 14 amino acids. With 3 bases removed from V and 4 bases from J, the gap between germline ends came to 12 bases. The germline V gene has CDR1 WNHNN and CDR2 SYGVQD (reference sequence).

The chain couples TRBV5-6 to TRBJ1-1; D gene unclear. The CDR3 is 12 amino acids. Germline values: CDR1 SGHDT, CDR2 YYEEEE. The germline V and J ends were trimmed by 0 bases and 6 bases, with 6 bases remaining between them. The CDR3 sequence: CASSLDEAEAFF. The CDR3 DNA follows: TGTGCCAGCAGCTTGGATGAGGCTGAAGCTTTCTTT. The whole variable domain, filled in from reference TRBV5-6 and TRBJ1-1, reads DAGVTQSPTHLIKTRGQQVTLRCSPKSGHDTVSWYQQALGQGPQFIFQYYEEEERQRGNFPDRFSGHQFPNYSSELNVNALLLGDSALYLCASSLDEAEAFFGQGTRLTVV.

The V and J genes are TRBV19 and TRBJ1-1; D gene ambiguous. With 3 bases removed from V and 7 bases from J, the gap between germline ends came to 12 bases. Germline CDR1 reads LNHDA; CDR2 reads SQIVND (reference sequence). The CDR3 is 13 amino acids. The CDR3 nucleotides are TGTGCCAGTAGTATGGATCCCGAATTTGAAGCTTTCTTT. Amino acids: CASSMDPEFEAFF.

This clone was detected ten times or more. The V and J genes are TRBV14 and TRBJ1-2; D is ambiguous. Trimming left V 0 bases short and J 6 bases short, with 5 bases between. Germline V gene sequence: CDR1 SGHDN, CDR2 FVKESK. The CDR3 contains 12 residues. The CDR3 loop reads CASSQESHGYTF. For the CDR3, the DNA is TGTGCCAGCAGCCAAGAATCGCATGGCTACACCTTC.

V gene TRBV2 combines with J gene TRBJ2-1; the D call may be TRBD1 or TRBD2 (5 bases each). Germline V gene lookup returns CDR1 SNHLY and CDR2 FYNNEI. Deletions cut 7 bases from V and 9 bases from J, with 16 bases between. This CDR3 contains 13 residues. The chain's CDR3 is CASITRAAGEQFF. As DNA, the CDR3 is TGTGCCAGCATCACCAGGGCCGCGGGTGAGCAGTTCTTC. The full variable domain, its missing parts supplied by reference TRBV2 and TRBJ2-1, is EPEVTQTPSHQVTQMGQEVILRCVPISNHLYFYWYRQILGQKVEFLVSFYNNEISEKSEIFDDQFSVERPDGSNFTLKIRSTKLEDSAMYFCASITRAAGEQFFGPGTRLTVL.

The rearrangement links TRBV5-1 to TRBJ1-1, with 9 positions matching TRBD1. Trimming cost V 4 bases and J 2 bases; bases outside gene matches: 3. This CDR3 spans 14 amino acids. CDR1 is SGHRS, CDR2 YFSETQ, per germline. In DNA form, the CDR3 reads TGCGCCAGCAGCCTACAGGGGGCTAACACTGAAGCTTTCTTT. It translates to CASSLQGANTEAFF.

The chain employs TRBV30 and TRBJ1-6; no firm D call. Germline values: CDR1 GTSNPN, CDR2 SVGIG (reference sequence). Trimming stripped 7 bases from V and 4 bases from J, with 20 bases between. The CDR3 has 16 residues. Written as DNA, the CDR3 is TGTGCCTCGAAGCTTGGGGAGGAGGCTTATAATTCACCCCTCCACTTT. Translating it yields CASKLGEEAYNSPLHF.

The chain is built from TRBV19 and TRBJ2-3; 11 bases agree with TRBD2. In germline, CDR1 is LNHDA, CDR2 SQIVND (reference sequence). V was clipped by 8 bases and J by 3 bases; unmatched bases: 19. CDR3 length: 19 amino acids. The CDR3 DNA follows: TGTGCCAGTCCGGAACCACCTAGCGGGGGGTGGGGGAGGACAGATACGCAGTATTTT. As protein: CASPEPPSGGWGRTDTQYF.

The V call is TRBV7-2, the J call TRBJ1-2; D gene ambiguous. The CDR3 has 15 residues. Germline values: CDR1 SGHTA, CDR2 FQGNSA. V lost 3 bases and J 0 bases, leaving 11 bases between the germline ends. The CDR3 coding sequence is TGTGCCAGCAGCTTCACCCGGACTACTAACTATGGCTACACCTTC. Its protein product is CASSFTRTTNYGYTF.

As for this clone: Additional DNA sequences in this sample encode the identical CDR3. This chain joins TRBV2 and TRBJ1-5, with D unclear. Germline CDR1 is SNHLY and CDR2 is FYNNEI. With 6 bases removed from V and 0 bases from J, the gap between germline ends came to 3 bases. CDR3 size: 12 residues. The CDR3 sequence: CASRDSNQPQHF. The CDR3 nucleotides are TGTGCCAGCAGAGATAGCAATCAGCCCCAGCATTTT. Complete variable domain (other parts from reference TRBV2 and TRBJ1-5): EPEVTQTPSHQVTQMGQEVILRCVPISNHLYFYWYRQILGQKVEFLVSFYNNEISEKSEIFDDQFSVERPDGSNFTLKIRSTKLEDSAMYFCASRDSNQPQHFGDGTRLSIL.

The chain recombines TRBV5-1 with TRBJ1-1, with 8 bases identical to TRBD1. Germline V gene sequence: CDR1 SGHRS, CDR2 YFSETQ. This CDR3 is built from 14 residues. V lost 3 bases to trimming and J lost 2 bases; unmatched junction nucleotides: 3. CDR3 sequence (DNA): TGCGCCAGCAGCTACGACAGGGGCAACACTGAAGCTTTCTTT. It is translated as CASSYDRGNTEAFF.

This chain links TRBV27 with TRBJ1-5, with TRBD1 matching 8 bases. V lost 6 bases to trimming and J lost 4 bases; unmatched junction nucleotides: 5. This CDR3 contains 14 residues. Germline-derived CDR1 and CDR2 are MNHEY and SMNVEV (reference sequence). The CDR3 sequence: CASSFTGGNQPQHF. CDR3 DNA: TGTGCCAGCAGCTTTACAGGGGGGAATCAGCCCCAGCATTTT.

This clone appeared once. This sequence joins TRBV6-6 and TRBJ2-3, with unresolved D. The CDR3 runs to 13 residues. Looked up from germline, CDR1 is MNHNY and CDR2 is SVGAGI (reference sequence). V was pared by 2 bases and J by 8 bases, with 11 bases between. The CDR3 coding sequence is TGTGCCAGCAGTTACGAGTCAAAGCGTACGCAGTATTTT. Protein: CASSYESKRTQYF.